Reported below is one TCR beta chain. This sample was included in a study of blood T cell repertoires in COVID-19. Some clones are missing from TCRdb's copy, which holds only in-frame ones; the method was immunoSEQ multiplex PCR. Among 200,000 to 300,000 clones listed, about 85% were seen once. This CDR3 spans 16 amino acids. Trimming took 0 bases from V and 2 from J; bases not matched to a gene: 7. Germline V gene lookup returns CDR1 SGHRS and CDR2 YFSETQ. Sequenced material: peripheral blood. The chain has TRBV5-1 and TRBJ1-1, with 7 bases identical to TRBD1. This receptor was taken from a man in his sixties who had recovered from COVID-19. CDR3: CASSLDAGTANTEAFF. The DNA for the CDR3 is TGCGCCAGCAGCTTGGACGCCGGGACAGCCAACACTGAAGCTTTCTTT.